This T cell receptor beta chain was identified in a study of CD8 T cells in ankylosing spondylitis. Study findings and constraints: Significant enrichment of disease-linked clones was reportedly seen in matched ankylosing spondylitis synovial fluid. Past studies reported some motif variants in reactive arthritis synovial fluid and blood.

About this clonotype itself: As yet, its antigen is unknown.

The CDR3 runs to 13 residues. V was cut by 6 bases and J by 6 bases, with 14 bases left in between. The germline CDR1 and CDR2 sequences are ENHRY and SYGVKD. A quantitative 5'-RACE method, one with molecular barcodes, was used to make TCR beta libraries. TCRdb recomputed calls from the 5' RACE reads with MiXCR, one row per CDR3 protein. The sample lists under 150,000 distinct CDR3 sequences, 11% seen once, with around 4.1% in the top ten. Input material: blood, either unsorted or a sorted T cell fraction (not recorded which). The J gene is TRBJ1-2, the V gene TRBV10-3, with D perhaps TRBD1 (6 bases). This TCR was recovered from a female donor with ankylosing spondylitis or in good health (not recorded which). The chain's CDR3 is CAIRTHEGDGYTF. CDR3 coding DNA: TGTGCCATCAGAACACATGAGGGGGATGGCTACACCTTC.